This T cell receptor beta chain was sequenced during a study of human T cells and chemical hapten exposure. Overall study: For sensitization, 2% DPC was applied to an approximately 2 cm by approximately 2 cm patch of upper inner arm skin. Upper back patch tests used 0.01% DPC, scored after 6 days.

General observations from the study: Among expanded TCRs, significantly more large CDR3 similarity clusters formed than among controls.

The time point was: pre-sensitization, week 0. The treatment denotes: therapeutic diphenylcyclopropenone sensitization with weekly scalp DPC. This clonotype was seen repeatedly, ten times or more. Its antigen is unidentified. A single record per CDR3 protein comes from TCRdb applying MiXCR to the RACE reads. Of 85,000 to 100,000 distinct CDR3 sequences in the sample, about 10% were seen once. The V gene end was trimmed by 7 bases and the J gene end by 5 bases; junction bases not matched to a gene: 6. Germline V lookup: CDR1 MNHEY, CDR2 SVGAGI. The length of the CDR3 is 14 residues. The V gene is TRBV6-5, the J gene TRBJ1-4; 8 bases are a match to TRBD1. The sequence derives from a woman in her sixties with alopecia areata. Some clones in this sample may be carry-over from other donors' samples. The sample in question was whole blood, obtained in connection with sensitization to the hapten diphenylcyclopropenone (DPC). The CDR3 loop is CASTQGAGNEKLFF. The CDR3, as DNA: TGTGCCAGCACTCAGGGGGCCGGGAATGAAAAACTGTTTTTT.